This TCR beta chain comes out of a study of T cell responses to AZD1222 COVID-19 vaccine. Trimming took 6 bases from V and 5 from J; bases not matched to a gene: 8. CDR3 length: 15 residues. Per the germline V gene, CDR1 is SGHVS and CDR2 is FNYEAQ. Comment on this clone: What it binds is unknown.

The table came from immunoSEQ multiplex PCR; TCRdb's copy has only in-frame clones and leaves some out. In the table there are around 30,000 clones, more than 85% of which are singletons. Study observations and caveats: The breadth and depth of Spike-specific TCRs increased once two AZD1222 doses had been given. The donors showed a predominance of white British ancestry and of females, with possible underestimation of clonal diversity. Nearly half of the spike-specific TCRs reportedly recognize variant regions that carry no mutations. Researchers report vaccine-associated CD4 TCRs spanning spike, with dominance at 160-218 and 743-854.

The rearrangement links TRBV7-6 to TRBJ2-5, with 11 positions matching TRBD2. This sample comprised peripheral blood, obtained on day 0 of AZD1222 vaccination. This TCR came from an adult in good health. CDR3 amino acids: CASRDTSGGPETQYF. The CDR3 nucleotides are TGTGCCAGCAGAGATACTAGCGGGGGCCCGGAGACCCAGTACTTC.